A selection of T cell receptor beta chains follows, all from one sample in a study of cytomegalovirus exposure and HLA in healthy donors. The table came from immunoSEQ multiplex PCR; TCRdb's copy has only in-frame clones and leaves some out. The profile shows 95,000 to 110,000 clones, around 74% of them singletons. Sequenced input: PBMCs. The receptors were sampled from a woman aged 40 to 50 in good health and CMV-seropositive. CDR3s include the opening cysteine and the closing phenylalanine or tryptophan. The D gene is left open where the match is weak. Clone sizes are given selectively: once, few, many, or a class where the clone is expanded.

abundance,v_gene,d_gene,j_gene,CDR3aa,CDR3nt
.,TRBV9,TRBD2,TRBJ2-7,CASSLGTGGGAHEQYF,TGTGCCAGCAGCTTGGGGACTGGCGGGGGGGCCCACGAGCAGTACTTC
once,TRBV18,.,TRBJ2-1,CASSPYGDEQFF,TGTGCCAGCTCACCGTACGGGGATGAGCAGTTCTTC
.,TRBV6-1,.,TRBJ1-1,CASSEYDRMNTEAFF,TGTGCCAGCAGTGAATATGACAGAATGAACACTGAAGCTTTCTTT
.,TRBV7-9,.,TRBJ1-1,CASSSTGATEAFF,TGTGCCAGCAGCTCAACAGGAGCCACTGAAGCTTTCTTT
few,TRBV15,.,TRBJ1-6,CATSGPRTYNSPLHF,TGTGCCACCAGCGGGCCTCGAACCTATAATTCACCCCTCCACTTT
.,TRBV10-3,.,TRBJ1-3,CAISPRDTGNTIYF,TGTGCCATCAGCCCGAGAGATACTGGAAACACCATATATTTT
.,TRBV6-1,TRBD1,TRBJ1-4,CASENRGTEKLFF,TGTGCCAGCGAAAACAGGGGTACTGAAAAACTGTTTTTT
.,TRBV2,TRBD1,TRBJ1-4,CASSPQGAYEKLFF,TGTGCCAGCAGTCCTCAGGGGGCGTATGAAAAACTGTTTTTT
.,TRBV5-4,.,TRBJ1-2,CASSLRENYGYTF,TGTGCCAGCAGCCTCCGGGAGAACTATGGCTACACCTTC
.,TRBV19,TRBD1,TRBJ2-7,CASSTGTGGDEQYF,TGTGCCAGTAGTACCGGGACAGGGGGCGACGAGCAGTACTTC
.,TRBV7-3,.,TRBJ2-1,CASGRGAYNEQFF,TGTGCCAGCGGGCGGGGAGCCTACAATGAGCAGTTCTTC
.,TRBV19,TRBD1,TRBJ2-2,CASTTGGAGTGELFF,TGTGCCAGTACGACAGGGGGCGCTGGCACCGGGGAGCTGTTTTTT
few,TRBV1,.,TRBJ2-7,CTSSQEFMPSGVYEQYF,TGCACCAGCAGCCAAGAATTTATGCCTAGCGGGGTCTACGAGCAGTACTTC
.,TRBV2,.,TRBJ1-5,CASSEMQGRNQPQHF,TGTGCCAGCAGTGAAATGCAGGGGAGAAATCAGCCCCAGCATTTT